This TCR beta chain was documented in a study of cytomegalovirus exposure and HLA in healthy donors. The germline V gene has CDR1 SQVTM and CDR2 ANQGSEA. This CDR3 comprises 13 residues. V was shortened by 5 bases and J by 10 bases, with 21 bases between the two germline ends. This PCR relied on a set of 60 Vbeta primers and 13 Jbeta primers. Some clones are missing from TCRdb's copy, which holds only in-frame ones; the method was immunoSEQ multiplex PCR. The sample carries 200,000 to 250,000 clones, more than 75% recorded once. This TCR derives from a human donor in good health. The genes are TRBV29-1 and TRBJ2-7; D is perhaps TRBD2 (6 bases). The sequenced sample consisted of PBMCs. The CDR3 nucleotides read TGCAGCGTTCATCGGGGGTGGGATTCGGAACAGTACTTC. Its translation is CSVHRGWDSEQYF.